These 32 T cell receptor beta chains were sequenced from one sample in a study of T cells in Graves' hyperthyroidism and ophthalmopathy. The source material, RNA transcripts, was used to amplify TCR beta CDR3 regions. The TCR CDR3 was amplified in a first-round RT-PCR using the HTBI primer set. TCRdb re-analysed the multiplex PCR reads in MiXCR, keeping a single row per CDR3 protein. This repertoire shows a few hundred thousand distinct CDR3 sequences, approximately 16% found once; its top ten account for roughly 49%. The sequenced material came from blood. Every receptor here comes from a woman aged 50 to 65 with Graves' hyperthyroidism.

In this sample, this clonotype turned up many times. The V gene is TRBV25-1, the J gene TRBJ1-2; D is unclear. CDR1 is MGHDK, CDR2 SYGVNS, per germline. The length of the CDR3 is 14 residues. The V gene lost 2 bases and the J gene lost 2 bases, with 9 bases spanning the gap. CDR3 in amino acids: CASSELAGNYGYTF. CDR3 DNA: TGTGCCAGCAGTGAACTGGCTGGAAACTATGGCTACACCTTC.

This clonotype was seen a handful of times. The chain employs TRBV9 and TRBJ2-7, with D possibly TRBD1 on 5 matching bases. The ends were cut back, 2 bases at V and 2 bases at J, with 11 bases in the middle. Germline V gives CDR1 SGDLS, CDR2 YYNGEE. This CDR3 comprises 14 residues. The CDR3 DNA reads as TGTGCCAGCAGCGTCGACAGTTCTGCCTACGAGCAGTACTTC. This translates into CASSVDSSAYEQYF.

The chain has TRBV6-2 or TRBV6-3 and TRBJ2-1, with D perhaps matching TRBD2 (6 bases). Deletions cut 5 bases from V and 4 bases from J, with 12 bases between. This CDR3 comprises 14 residues. CDR1 and CDR2 (germline): MNHEY, SVGEGT. CDR3 sequence (DNA): TGTGCCAGCAGTCGCGCCGGGACTTACAATGAGCAGTTCTTC. This sequence encodes CASSRAGTYNEQFF.

This clonotype was seen only once. The CDR3: CSVTTLIAKNIQYF. CDR3 nucleotide sequence: TGCAGCGTCACGACGTTGATAGCCAAAAACATTCAGTACTTC. This chain joins TRBV29-1 and TRBJ2-4; D not certain. Germline V gene data show CDR1 as SQVTM and CDR2 as ANQGSEA. The CDR3 loop spans 14 amino acids. Trimming took off 6 bases at V and 0 bases at J, with 12 bases between the two ends.

This clonotype showed up many times. The chain links TRBV15 to TRBJ1-1; 9 nucleotides align to TRBD1. After removal of 1 base from V and 3 bases from J, the junction contained 3 bases not matched to a gene. Looked up from germline, CDR1 is LNHNV and CDR2 is YYDKDF (reference sequence). The CDR3 consists of 15 residues. CDR3: CATSRVDRGYTEAFF. CDR3 in DNA: TGTGCCACCAGCAGAGTTGACAGGGGGTACACTGAAGCTTTCTTT.

This chain connects TRBV5-1 to TRBJ1-3; D unclear. CDR1 and CDR2 from the germline V gene are SGHRS and YFSETQ. V dropped 2 bases and J dropped 0 bases, with 9 bases sitting between them. The CDR3 totals 15 residues. The CDR3 region is CASSFSLDSGNTIYF. CDR3 in DNA: TGCGCCAGCAGCTTCAGTTTGGACTCTGGAAACACCATATATTTT.

This clonotype turned up a few times. The DNA for the CDR3 is TGTGCCAGCAGTTTCCCCGGGAGGGGGGGAAACGAGCAGTACTTC. This gives the protein CASSFPGRGGNEQYF. This chain links TRBV27 with TRBJ2-7, with TRBD2 identical over 8 bases. This CDR3 has 15 amino acids. The germline V gene encodes CDR1 MNHEY and CDR2 SMNVEV (reference sequence). Unmatched junction bases numbered 9, after V lost 3 bases and J lost 5 bases.

Many counts were recorded for this clonotype. CDR3 residues: CASSVSSSYEQYF. In nucleotides, the CDR3 is TGTGCCAGCAGCGTGTCATCCTCCTACGAGCAGTACTTC. The chain joins TRBV9 to TRBJ2-7; D gene uncertain. The CDR3 spans 13 residues. Germline V gene lookup returns CDR1 SGDLS and CDR2 YYNGEE. The V and J ends lost 2 bases and 0 bases respectively, with 6 bases between them.

This clonotype was detected many times. J is TRBJ1-2 and V is TRBV30; 8 bases line up with TRBD1. The CDR3 sequence is 13 residues long. Looked up from germline, CDR1 is GTSNPN and CDR2 is SVGIG (reference sequence). Trimming removed 4 bases from V and 4 bases from J; junction bases left unmatched: 5. CDR3 region: CAWKGQDLYGYTF. CDR3 in DNA: TGTGCCTGGAAGGGACAGGACCTCTATGGCTACACCTTC.

On this clonotype itself: A read error may be the cause here, since a much bigger clone is one base away. The chain uses TRBV2 and TRBJ2-3; D call uncertain. Germline V gene data show CDR1 as SNHLY and CDR2 as FYNNEI. The CDR3 is 15 residues long. Trimming pared 4 bases from V and 4 bases from J, leaving 15 bases between. This CDR3 reads CASSAQIIGSDTQYF. CDR3 nucleotide sequence: TGTGCCAGCAGTGCTCAGATAATCGGCTCAGATACGCAGTATTTT. Using reference TRBV2 and TRBJ2-3 for the parts outside the CDR3, the full variable domain is EPEVTQTPSHQVTQMGQEVILRCVPISNHLYFYWYRQILGQKVEFLVSFYNNEISEKSEIFDDQFSVERPDGSNFTLKIRSTKLEDSAMYFCASSAQIIGSDTQYFGPGTRLTVL.

This clonotype has a count of ten or more. The rearrangement links TRBV11-2 to TRBJ2-2, with unresolved D. Germline loops: CDR1 SGHAT, CDR2 FQNNGV. This CDR3 contains 12 residues. V was clipped by 3 bases and J by 6 bases, with 5 bases between them. The CDR3: CASSFGAGELFF. As DNA, the CDR3 is TGTGCCAGCAGCTTTGGTGCCGGGGAGCTGTTTTTT. Using reference TRBV11-2 and TRBJ2-2 for the parts outside the CDR3, the full variable domain is EAGVAQSPRYKIIEKRQSVAFWCNPISGHATLYWYQQILGQGPKLLIQFQNNGVVDDSQLPKDRFSAERLKGVDSTLKIQPAKLEDSAVYLCASSFGAGELFFGEGSRLTVL.

Ten or more counts support this clonotype. The J gene is TRBJ2-3, the V gene TRBV5-1; TRBD2 agrees at 7 bases. CDR1 is SGHRS, CDR2 YFSETQ, per germline. The CDR3 runs 15 residues. The V and J ends lost 1 base and 4 bases, in that order; junction bases with no gene match: 6. The CDR3 DNA follows: TGCGCCAGCAGCTTGTCAACGGGAGGCCCAGATACGCAGTATTTT. It encodes CASSLSTGGPDTQYF.

Ten or more counts support this clonotype. V gene TRBV10-3 combines with J gene TRBJ2-7; TRBD2 is a possible D gene (6 bases). The V and J ends lost 4 bases and 5 bases respectively, with 9 bases between them. Germline V gene sequence: CDR1 ENHRY, CDR2 SYGVKD. The CDR3 is 12 amino acids. CDR3 region: CAISGLGDEQYF. CDR3 nucleotide sequence: TGTGCCATCAGTGGACTAGGCGACGAGCAGTACTTC.

J is TRBJ2-7 and V is TRBV27; tentatively, D is TRBD2 (6 bases). CDR1 and CDR2 from the germline V gene are MNHEY and SMNVEV (reference sequence). The CDR3 runs to 15 residues. V was cut by 3 bases and J by 3 bases, with 15 bases left in between. CDR3 region: CASSFRGNNFYEQYF. The CDR3 DNA is TGTGCCAGCAGTTTCCGCGGGAATAACTTCTACGAGCAGTACTTC.

In this sample, this clonotype turned up a few times. A much larger clone differs from this one at a single base, so this may be a read error. The CDR3: CASSVAPSERETQYF. CDR3 bases: TGTGCCAGCAGCGTAGCGCCTAGCGAACGAGAGACCCAGTACTTC. J is TRBJ2-5 and V is TRBV9, with D possibly matching TRBD2 (6 bases). Germline CDR1 is SGDLS and CDR2 is YYNGEE. This CDR3 has 15 residues. V dropped 0 bases and J dropped 4 bases, with 13 bases sitting between them.

This clonotype was found a few times. The chain couples TRBV6-1 to TRBJ2-7, with D perhaps TRBD1 (6 bases). CDR1 MNHNS and CDR2 SASEGT come from the germline V gene. This CDR3 comprises 14 residues. Trimming took 4 bases from V and 6 from J, leaving 16 bases between them. This chain's CDR3 is CASSGQAEPGEQYF. CDR3 nucleotides: TGTGCCAGCAGTGGACAGGCCGAACCCGGCGAGCAGTACTTC.

This clonotype was seen repeatedly, ten times or more. This sequence joins TRBV27 and TRBJ2-3, with TRBD1 identical over 10 bases. The V segment lost 5 bases and the J segment 4 bases; nucleotides outside the gene matches: 3. The CDR3 loop spans 14 amino acids. Germline V gene sequence: CDR1 MNHEY, CDR2 SMNVEV (reference sequence). The CDR3 spells CASSHGTGADTQYF. The CDR3 bases are TGTGCCAGCAGTCACGGGACAGGGGCAGATACGCAGTATTTT.

The rearrangement links TRBV12-3 or TRBV12-4 to TRBJ2-1; 8 bases are shared with TRBD1. The CDR3 covers 15 residues. The V and J ends lost 5 bases and 4 bases, in that order; junction bases with no gene match: 7. The CDR3 coding sequence is TGTGCCAGCAGTAAACGACAGGGGCTTTACAATGAGCAGTTCTTC. Amino acid sequence: CASSKRQGLYNEQFF.

This clonotype was picked up a small number of times. The chain employs TRBV16 and TRBJ1-1; maybe TRBD1 (5 bases). V dropped 4 bases and J dropped 7 bases, with 16 bases sitting between them. Germline V gene data show CDR1 as KGHSY and CDR2 as FQNENV. The CDR3 totals 14 residues. The CDR3, as DNA: TGTGCCAGCAGCCTTGGGGGAGGGGCGAGTGAAGCTTTCTTT. Protein: CASSLGGGASEAFF.

V and J are TRBV27 and TRBJ2-3; possibly TRBD2 for D (5 bases). CDR3 length: 15 residues. Trimming pared 5 bases from V and 2 bases from J, leaving 14 bases between. CDR1 is MNHEY, CDR2 SMNVEV, per germline (reference sequence). CDR3 in amino acids: CASSLALGLTDTQYF. The CDR3 DNA sequence: TGTGCCAGCAGTCTAGCTCTGGGCCTCACAGATACGCAGTATTTT.

This clonotype has only a few counts. V usage is TRBV20-1 and J usage is TRBJ2-1; perhaps D is TRBD1 or TRBD2 (5 bases each). This CDR3 has 15 residues. The germline V gene encodes CDR1 DFQATT and CDR2 SNEGSKA (reference sequence). V lost 5 bases and J lost 4, with 18 bases in between. The DNA for the CDR3 is TGCAGTGCTTCCTCCGGGACCTTGGCATACAATGAGCAGTTCTTC. This gives the protein CSASSGTLAYNEQFF.

This clonotype was seen ten or more times. The chain couples TRBV7-2 to TRBJ2-1, with 8 bases fitting TRBD2. Germline CDR1 SGHTA, CDR2 FQGNSA. After removal of 4 bases from V and 4 bases from J, the junction contained 12 bases not matched to a gene. This CDR3 is built from 17 residues. Here the CDR3 reads CASSSRWGGRFYNEQFF. The DNA of the CDR3 is TGTGCCAGCAGCTCCCGTTGGGGCGGGAGGTTTTACAATGAGCAGTTCTTC.

Written as DNA, the CDR3 is TGTGCCAGCAGCCAGGAACTAGCGGGGTTGCGGGGTGAGCAGTTCTTC. Its protein is CASSQELAGLRGEQFF. This sequence joins TRBV7-3 and TRBJ2-1; 10 nucleotides line up with TRBD2. Germline lookup yields CDR1 SGHTA and CDR2 FQGTGA. The CDR3 is 16 amino acids. Unmatched junction bases numbered 13, after V lost 5 bases and J lost 9 bases.

This clonotype was counted many times. V and J are TRBV12-3 or TRBV12-4 and TRBJ2-7; 8 bases fit TRBD2. V trimming: 5 bases; J trimming: 2 bases; junction bases outside the gene matches: 11. The length of the CDR3 is 16 residues. The CDR3 region is CASSPLSGLETYEQYF. CDR3 DNA sequence: TGTGCCAGCAGTCCCCTATCGGGACTAGAAACCTACGAGCAGTACTTC.

This clonotype was seen more than once but under ten times. The rearrangement links TRBV19 to TRBJ2-7, with D uncertain. Germline CDR1 reads LNHDA; CDR2 reads SQIVND (reference sequence). The V gene lost 2 bases and the J gene lost 0 bases, with 23 bases spanning the gap. There are 19 residues in the CDR3. CDR3 amino acids: CASSIYPPSNAAASYEQYF. In nucleotides, the CDR3 is TGTGCCAGTAGTATATACCCCCCCTCTAATGCGGCCGCCTCCTACGAGCAGTACTTC.

This clonotype was detected many times. The chain employs TRBV7-9 and TRBJ2-7; D not certain. CDR3 length: 16 amino acids. CDR1 and CDR2 (germline): SEHNR, FQNEAQ (reference sequence). The germline V and J ends were trimmed by 1 base and 0 bases, with 13 bases remaining between them. Here the CDR3 DNA reads TGTGCCAGCAGCTTAGAGGGCGGATATAGCTCCTACGAGCAGTACTTC. Its protein product is CASSLEGGYSSYEQYF.

This clonotype was detected only a few times. V is TRBV2 and J is TRBJ2-1, with TRBD2 identical over 11 bases. The V segment lost 5 bases and the J segment 5 bases; nucleotides outside the gene matches: 5. In germline, CDR1 is SNHLY, CDR2 FYNNEI. CDR3 length: 15 amino acids. CDR3 nucleotides: TGTGCCAGCAGTCTTACTAGCGGGAGCAACAATGAGCAGTTCTTC. Translating it yields CASSLTSGSNNEQFF.

This clonotype has ten or more counts. The chain has TRBV5-1 and TRBJ2-7, with D maybe TRBD1 (6 bases). The V gene lost 2 bases and the J gene lost 5 bases, with 14 bases spanning the gap. Germline CDR1 is SGHRS and CDR2 is YFSETQ. This CDR3 spans 14 amino acids. The CDR3: CASSFSGVYNEQYF. The CDR3 coding sequence is TGCGCCAGCAGCTTCTCAGGGGTGTACAACGAGCAGTACTTC. Full variable domain (rest looked up from reference TRBV5-1 and TRBJ2-7): KAGVTQTPRYLIKTRGQQVTLSCSPISGHRSVSWYQQTPGQGLQFLFEYFSETQRNKGNFPGRFSGRQFSNSRSEMNVSTLELGDSALYLCASSFSGVYNEQYFGPGTRLTVT.

At least ten counts were recorded for this clonotype. V gene TRBV29-1 combines with J gene TRBJ2-7; 7 bases fit TRBD1. Trimming removed 4 bases from V and 1 base from J; junction bases left unmatched: 10. The CDR3 totals 15 residues. Germline V gene sequence: CDR1 SQVTM, CDR2 ANQGSEA. CDR3 sequence (DNA): TGCAGCGTTGTATTTTATGGGACAGAGTCCTACGAGCAGTACTTC. Protein: CSVVFYGTESYEQYF.

The genes are TRBV4-1 and TRBJ2-7; TRBD2 matches at 10 bases. This CDR3 has 15 residues. The ends lost 5 bases at V and 3 bases at J; junction bases unmatched: 7. Germline CDR1 is MGHRA and CDR2 is YSYEKL. This chain's CDR3 is CASSTHGTSDYEQYF. CDR3 nucleotides: TGCGCCAGCAGCACCCACGGGACTAGCGACTACGAGCAGTACTTC.

V usage is TRBV20-1 and J usage is TRBJ1-1; D remains ambiguous. CDR1 is DFQATT and CDR2 is SNEGSKA in the germline V gene (reference sequence). CDR3 length: 14 residues. The ends were cut back, 3 bases at V and 4 bases at J, with 15 bases in the middle. The CDR3 reads CSASPPWGTTEAFF. The CDR3 DNA is TGCAGTGCTAGTCCGCCCTGGGGAACCACTGAAGCTTTCTTT.

This clonotype appeared many times. This rearrangement joins TRBV20-1 to TRBJ2-3; 13 bases are a match to TRBD2. The CDR3 runs to 13 residues. CDR1 DFQATT and CDR2 SNEGSKA come from the germline V gene (reference sequence). CDR3 sequence: CGGLAGDTDTQYF. In nucleotides, the CDR3 is TGCGGCGGACTAGCGGGAGACACAGATACGCAGTATTTT.